Given below is one TCR beta chain in context. Its antigen is undetermined. The data stem from a study of T-cell memory formation after mild COVID-19. Study results and limitations: Day 15 to 85 contracting clones showed balanced CD4/CD8; later expanders leaned CD4+. The study found contracting CD4+ clones mainly in CM and EM and contracting CD8+ clones in EMRA. Nothing confirmed that second-wave clones peaking on day 37 were specific for SARS-CoV-2.

V was trimmed by 3 bases and J by 3 bases, leaving 14 bases between them. Per the germline V gene, CDR1 is SEHNR and CDR2 is FQNEAQ (reference sequence). The CDR3 is 15 amino acids. MiXCR, run by TCRdb on the 5' RACE reads, gives a single entry per CDR3 protein. Of under 450,000 distinct CDR3 sequences in the sample, under 25% were seen once. This receptor was identified in an adult woman who had mild COVID-19 (a few samples of this study predate the infection). Cell type and time point are not known. Sample: PBMCs or a T cell subset sorted from them (not recorded which). The gene calls are TRBV7-9 and TRBJ1-2, with a tentative D call TRBD1 (5 bases). The CDR3 loop reads CASSLSREPYYGYTF. CDR3 DNA sequence: TGTGCCAGCAGCTTGTCCAGGGAGCCTTACTATGGCTACACCTTC.